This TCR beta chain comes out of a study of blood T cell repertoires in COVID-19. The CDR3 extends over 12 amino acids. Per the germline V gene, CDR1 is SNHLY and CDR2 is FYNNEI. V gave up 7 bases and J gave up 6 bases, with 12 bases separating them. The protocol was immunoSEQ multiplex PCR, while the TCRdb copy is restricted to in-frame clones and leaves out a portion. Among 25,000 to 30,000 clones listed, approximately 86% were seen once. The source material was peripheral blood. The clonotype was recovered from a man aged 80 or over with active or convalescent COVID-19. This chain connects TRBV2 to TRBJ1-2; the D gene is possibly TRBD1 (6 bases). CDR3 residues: CASKEQGDGYTF. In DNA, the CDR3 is TGTGCCAGCAAGGAACAGGGCGATGGCTACACCTTC.